The 26 T cell receptor beta chains listed next were all sequenced from one sample in a study of PD-1 blockade in classical Hodgkin lymphoma. TCRdb's copy holds only in-frame clones and misses some; the assay was immunoSEQ multiplex PCR. The table records tens of thousands of clones, 85% to 95% of them present only once. All patients experienced relapse after autologous stem cell transplantation, and brentuximab vedotin exposure was variable. Sample: peripheral blood mononuclear cells (PBMCs), taken at baseline. These receptors were collected from a human donor with classical Hodgkin lymphoma.

The gene calls are TRBV6-1 and TRBJ1-2; 7 positions agree with TRBD1. The germline gives CDR1 MNHNS, CDR2 SASEGT. CDR3 size: 14 residues. Trimming removed 1 base from V and 8 bases from J; junction bases left unmatched: 7. CDR3 DNA: TGTGCCAGCAGTGAAGTGAGGGGGCTCGAGGGCTACACCTTC. It is translated as CASSEVRGLEGYTF.

The CDR3 DNA reads TGTGCCAGCAATCCGACAACCACCACAGATACGCAGTATTTT. Its translation: CASNPTTTTDTQYF. This chain connects TRBV2 to TRBJ2-3, with D hard to call. V was trimmed by 7 bases and J by 2 bases, leaving 13 bases between them. The CDR3 runs to 14 residues. The germline V gene encodes CDR1 SNHLY and CDR2 FYNNEI.

V and J are TRBV10-1 and TRBJ2-7; maybe TRBD1 (5 bases). The germline V gene encodes CDR1 WNHNN and CDR2 SYGVQD (reference sequence). With 0 bases removed from V and 0 bases from J, the gap between germline ends came to 6 bases. The CDR3 runs 14 residues. CDR3 nucleotide sequence: TGCGCCAGCAGTGAGTCGGGGCCCTCCTACGAGCAGTACTTC. This encodes CASSESGPSYEQYF.

This clone occurred once. The chain joins TRBV5-1 to TRBJ1-3, with D unresolved. CDR1 and CDR2 (germline): SGHRS, YFSETQ. CDR3 length equals 17 residues. Trimming took off 0 bases at V and 0 bases at J, with 13 bases between the two ends. The CDR3 DNA reads as TGCGCCAGCAGCTTGGTGGGAACCTTCGACTCTGGAAACACCATATATTTT. This sequence encodes CASSLVGTFDSGNTIYF.

The rearrangement joins TRBV9 to TRBJ2-2; D unclear. Germline values: CDR1 SGDLS, CDR2 YYNGEE. With 3 bases removed from V and 2 bases from J, the gap between germline ends came to 8 bases. The CDR3 spans 14 residues. The CDR3 nucleotides read TGTGCCAGCAGCGCCGAACGAAACACCGGGGAGCTGTTTTTT. It translates to CASSAERNTGELFF. Complete variable domain (other parts from reference TRBV9 and TRBJ2-2): DSGVTQTPKHLITATGQRVTLRCSPRSGDLSVYWYQQSLDQGLQFLIQYYNGEERAKGNILERFSAQQFPDLHSELNLSSLELGDSALYFCASSAERNTGELFFGEGSRLTVL.

CDR3 residues: CASSLGLGTQYF. For the CDR3, the DNA is TGTGCCAGCAGCTTAGGGTTGGGTACGCAGTATTTT. The rearrangement uses TRBV7-3 and TRBJ2-3; no firm D call. Trimming removed 2 bases at V and 8 bases at J, with 8 bases between. Germline V lookup: CDR1 SGHTA, CDR2 FQGTGA. The CDR3 has 12 amino acids.

This clone appeared a single time. The rearrangement links TRBV11-3 to TRBJ1-1; D is perhaps TRBD1 (5 bases). The V gene lost 1 base and the J gene lost 4 bases, with 13 bases spanning the gap. The CDR3 is made up of 15 amino acids. Per the germline V gene, CDR1 is SGHNT and CDR2 is YENEEA. The CDR3 nucleotides are TGTGCCAGCAGCTTAGGAGGCAGGGTGTCCACTGAAGCTTTCTTT. Protein: CASSLGGRVSTEAFF.

This sequence joins TRBV19 and TRBJ2-3; TRBD2 agrees at 9 bases. Per the germline V gene, CDR1 is LNHDA and CDR2 is SQIVND (reference sequence). The V gene end was trimmed by 4 bases and the J gene end by 6 bases; junction bases not matched to a gene: 8. The CDR3 is made up of 15 amino acids. The CDR3 nucleotides are TGTGCCAGTAGTAGAACTAGCGGGTCCGGGGATACGCAGTATTTT. Protein product: CASSRTSGSGDTQYF.

The J gene is TRBJ2-2, the V gene TRBV5-6; TRBD1 matches 8 bases. Trimming removed 2 bases from V and 8 bases from J; junction bases left unmatched: 11. Per germline, CDR1 SGHDT and CDR2 YYEEEE. CDR3 length: 16 amino acids. CDR3 amino acids: CASSFDRGRSEGELFF. CDR3 sequence (DNA): TGTGCCAGCAGCTTCGACAGGGGCCGCAGTGAGGGGGAGCTGTTTTTT.

The chain couples TRBV27 to TRBJ2-7, with 8 nucleotides matching TRBD1. V was clipped by 4 bases and J by 0 bases; unmatched bases: 5. The germline CDR1 and CDR2 sequences are MNHEY and SMNVEV (reference sequence). There are 15 residues in the CDR3. Here the CDR3 reads CASSYRQGSSYEQYF. Here the CDR3 DNA reads TGTGCCAGCAGTTACCGACAGGGGAGCTCCTACGAGCAGTACTTC.

V and J are TRBV7-3 and TRBJ2-1; D possibly uses TRBD1 or TRBD2 (5 bases each). Per germline, CDR1 SGHTA and CDR2 FQGTGA. The CDR3 consists of 15 residues. Deletions cut 5 bases from V and 1 base from J, with 12 bases between. The CDR3 here is CASSPPEGSYNEQFF. CDR3 nucleotides: TGTGCCAGCAGCCCCCCAGAGGGGTCCTACAATGAGCAGTTCTTC.

The chain is built from TRBV6-5 and TRBJ1-2; 7 nucleotides align to TRBD1. V shed 2 bases, J shed 8 bases, and the junction held 8 bases outside the gene matches. The CDR3 contains 14 residues. Germline V gene data show CDR1 as MNHEY and CDR2 as SVGAGI. The CDR3 DNA is TGTGCCAGCAGTTACCCAAAGACAGGGACGGGCTACACCTTC. It yields the protein CASSYPKTGTGYTF.

The chain employs TRBV9 and TRBJ2-2; D not resolved. From germline, CDR1 is SGDLS and CDR2 YYNGEE. CDR3 size: 11 residues. V was trimmed by 4 bases and J by 8 bases, leaving 6 bases between them. The CDR3 is CASSPDGELFF. The CDR3 DNA is TGTGCCAGCAGCCCCGATGGGGAGCTGTTTTTT.

This clone is a singleton in its sample. This rearrangement joins TRBV10-3 to TRBJ2-3; the match to TRBD2 covers 11 bases. There are 13 residues in the CDR3. The V and J ends lost 11 bases and 2 bases, in that order; junction bases with no gene match: 3. Germline V gene lookup returns CDR1 ENHRY and CDR2 SYGVKD. In DNA form, the CDR3 reads TGTGCCGTGGGACTAGCGGACACAGATACGCAGTATTTT. It translates to CAVGLADTDTQYF.

This sequence joins TRBV30 and TRBJ2-7, with 7 bases lining up with TRBD2. Germline CDR1 and CDR2: GTSNPN and SVGIG (reference sequence). The CDR3 consists of 14 residues. J lost 5 bases, V lost 0 bases, and 7 bases had no gene match. The CDR3: CAWSVLWGGDEQYF. DNA for the CDR3: TGTGCCTGGAGTGTTCTTTGGGGAGGGGACGAGCAGTACTTC.

The chain carries TRBV6-1 and TRBJ1-6; possibly TRBD1 for D (5 bases). This CDR3 region has 13 residues. The germline CDR1 and CDR2 sequences are MNHNS and SASEGT. V dropped 6 bases and J dropped 7 bases, with 10 bases sitting between them. The CDR3 spells CASRGVVNSPLHF. DNA of the CDR3: TGTGCCAGCAGAGGGGTCGTGAATTCACCCCTCCACTTT.

This rearrangement joins TRBV21-1 to TRBJ1-3. TRBV21-1 is a documented pseudogene. The CDR3 contains 16 residues. The CDR3: CASSKKGGSSGNTIYF. The CDR3 region has the DNA TGTGCCAGCAGCAAAAAAGGGGGGAGCTCTGGAAACACCATATATTTT.

The rearrangement links TRBV7-3 to TRBJ2-3; TRBD1 might be the D (6 bases). Trimming stripped 2 bases from V and 0 bases from J, with 12 bases between. CDR1 is SGHTA, CDR2 FQGTGA, per germline. The length of the CDR3 is 16 residues. The CDR3 loop reads CASSLVGGLSTDTQYF. The DNA for the CDR3 is TGTGCCAGCAGCTTAGTAGGGGGTCTGAGCACAGATACGCAGTATTTT.

The chain couples TRBV5-1 to TRBJ2-2; D possibly corresponds to TRBD1 (6 bases). V gave up 0 bases and J gave up 6 bases, with 21 bases separating them. CDR1 SGHRS and CDR2 YFSETQ come from the germline V gene. The CDR3 is 18 residues long. CDR3 DNA: TGCGCCAGCAGCTTGGGGAAGAACATGGGGGCGAGGGCCGGGGAGCTGTTTTTT. This gives the protein CASSLGKNMGARAGELFF.

This clone was seen just once. V gene TRBV19 combines with J gene TRBJ2-7, with TRBD2 matching 13 bases. Germline V gene data show CDR1 as LNHDA and CDR2 as SQIVND (reference sequence). CDR3 length: 14 residues. Losses at the gene ends were 3 bases for V and 9 bases for J; bases not matched to a gene: 5. CDR3: CASSIATSGRAQYF. Written as DNA, the CDR3 is TGTGCCAGTAGTATTGCAACTAGCGGGAGGGCGCAGTACTTC.

The V call is TRBV7-9, the J call TRBJ1-5; D possibly corresponds to TRBD1 (5 bases). Trimming took off 5 bases at V and 2 bases at J, with 19 bases between the two ends. This CDR3 is 17 amino acids long. Germline V gene data show CDR1 as SEHNR and CDR2 as FQNEAQ (reference sequence). The chain's CDR3 is CASSNNRGGGGNQPQHF. The CDR3 DNA sequence: TGTGCCAGCAGCAACAACCGGGGGGGAGGGGGCAATCAGCCCCAGCATTTT.

The chain uses TRBV5-6 and TRBJ1-5, with 7 bases matching TRBD1. The trim removed 0 bases at V and 7 bases at J, leaving 4 bases unmatched. CDR1 and CDR2 from the germline V gene are SGHDT and YYEEEE. The CDR3 consists of 14 residues. CDR3 bases: TGTGCCAGCAGCTTGGAAGGGGGCGGACAGCCCCAGCATTTT. Its translation is CASSLEGGGQPQHF.

V gene TRBV6-6 combines with J gene TRBJ1-5, with 8 positions matching TRBD1. CDR1 is MNHNY, CDR2 SVGAGI, per germline (reference sequence). V lost 5 bases and J lost 5; bases outside the gene matches: 5. The CDR3 consists of 14 residues. DNA of the CDR3: TGTGCCAGCAGTCCACAGGGGGGCGATCAGCCCCAGCATTTT. Amino acids: CASSPQGGDQPQHF.

This chain uses TRBV7-3 with TRBJ2-3; TRBD1 is a possible D gene (6 bases). The CDR3 totals 16 residues. V lost 5 bases, J lost 1 base, and 16 bases lay in between. The V gene's germline CDR1 is SGHTA and CDR2 FQGTGA. CDR3 region: CASSPQGLGRTDTQYF. The CDR3 coding sequence is TGTGCCAGCAGCCCCCAGGGGCTAGGACGCACAGATACGCAGTATTTT.

The chain recombines TRBV6-5 with TRBJ2-7, with unresolved D. Germline loops: CDR1 MNHEY, CDR2 SVGAGI. There are 13 residues in the CDR3. Trimming removed 4 bases at V and 4 bases at J, with 11 bases between. This CDR3 is CASSLDSIYEQYF. In DNA form, the CDR3 reads TGTGCCAGCAGTTTAGACTCGATTTACGAGCAGTACTTC.

On this clone itself: Other nucleotide sequences in the sample specify the same CDR3. The V gene is TRBV5-1, the J gene TRBJ2-5; D is unresolved. Germline lookup yields CDR1 SGHRS and CDR2 YFSETQ. The CDR3 covers 11 residues. Trimming stripped 2 bases from V and 4 bases from J, with 3 bases between. CDR3: CASSFGETQYF. In DNA form, the CDR3 reads TGCGCCAGCAGCTTTGGAGAGACCCAGTACTTC.